This TCR beta chain was documented in a study of blood T cell repertoires in COVID-19. Sequencing used immunoSEQ multiplex PCR; TCRdb keeps in-frame clones, though not all of them. The sample contains over 200,000 clones, roughly nine tenths of which appear only once. Germline V gene data show CDR1 as SGHNT and CDR2 as YENEEA. V was trimmed by 4 bases and J by 5 bases, leaving 17 bases between them. The CDR3 contains 16 residues. The sample taken for sequencing was peripheral blood. V is TRBV11-3 and J is TRBJ1-4; maybe TRBD1 (6 bases). The source of this sequence is a man aged 55 to 70 who had recovered from COVID-19. CDR3 sequence: CASSWPRDTLNEKLFF. In nucleotides, the CDR3 is TGTGCCAGCAGCTGGCCCCGGGACACCCTAAATGAAAAACTGTTTTTT.